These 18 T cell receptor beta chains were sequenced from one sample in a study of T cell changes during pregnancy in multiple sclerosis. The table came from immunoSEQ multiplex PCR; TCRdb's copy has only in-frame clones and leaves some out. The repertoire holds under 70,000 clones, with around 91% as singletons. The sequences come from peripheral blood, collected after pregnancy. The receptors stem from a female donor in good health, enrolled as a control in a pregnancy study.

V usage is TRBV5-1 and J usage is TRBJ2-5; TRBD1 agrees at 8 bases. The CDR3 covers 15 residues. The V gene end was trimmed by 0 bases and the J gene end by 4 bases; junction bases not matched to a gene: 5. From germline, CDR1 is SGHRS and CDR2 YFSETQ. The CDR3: CASSLAPGGGETQYF. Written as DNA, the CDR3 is TGCGCCAGCAGCTTGGCCCCAGGGGGCGGAGAGACCCAGTACTTC.

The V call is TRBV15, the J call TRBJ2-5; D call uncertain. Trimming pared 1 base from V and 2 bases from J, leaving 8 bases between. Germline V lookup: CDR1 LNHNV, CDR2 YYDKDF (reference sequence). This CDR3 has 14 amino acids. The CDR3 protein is CATSRGQFQETQYF. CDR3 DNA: TGTGCCACCAGCAGAGGGCAGTTTCAAGAGACCCAGTACTTC.

The CDR3 nucleotides read TGCGCCAGCAGTTGGACAGGGGGCCATAATGAAAAACTGTTTTTT. It specifies CASSWTGGHNEKLFF. This chain uses TRBV5-1 with TRBJ1-4; TRBD1 agrees at 11 bases. The CDR3 length is 15 residues. Per the germline V gene, CDR1 is SGHRS and CDR2 is YFSETQ. Trimming took 5 bases from V and 4 from J; bases not matched to a gene: 4.

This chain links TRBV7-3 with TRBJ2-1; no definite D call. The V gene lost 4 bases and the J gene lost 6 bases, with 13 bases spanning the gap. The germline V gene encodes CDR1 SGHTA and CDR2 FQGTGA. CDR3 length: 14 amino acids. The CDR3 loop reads CASSSQPSSNEQFF. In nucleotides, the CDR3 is TGTGCCAGCAGCTCCCAGCCTAGTTCCAATGAGCAGTTCTTC.

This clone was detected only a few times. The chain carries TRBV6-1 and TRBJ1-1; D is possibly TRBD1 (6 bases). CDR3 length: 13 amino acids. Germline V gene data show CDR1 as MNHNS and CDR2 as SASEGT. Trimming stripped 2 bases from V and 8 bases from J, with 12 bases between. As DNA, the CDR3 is TGTGCCAGCAGTGAATACGACAGGCGGGAAGCTTTCTTT. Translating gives CASSEYDRREAFF.

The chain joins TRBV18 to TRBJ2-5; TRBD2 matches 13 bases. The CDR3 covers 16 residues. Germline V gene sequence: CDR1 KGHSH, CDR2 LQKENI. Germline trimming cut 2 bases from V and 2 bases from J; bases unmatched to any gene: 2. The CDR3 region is CASSPGTSGEQETQYF. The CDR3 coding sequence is TGTGCCAGCTCACCAGGGACTAGCGGGGAACAAGAGACCCAGTACTTC.

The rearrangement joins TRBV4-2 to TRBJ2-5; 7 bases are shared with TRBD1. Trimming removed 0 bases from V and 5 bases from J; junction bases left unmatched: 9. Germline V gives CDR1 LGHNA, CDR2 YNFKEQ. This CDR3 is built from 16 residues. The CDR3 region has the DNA TGTGCCAGCAGCCAAGATGGGGCAGGGGGAGTGGAGACCCAGTACTTC. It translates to CASSQDGAGGVETQYF.

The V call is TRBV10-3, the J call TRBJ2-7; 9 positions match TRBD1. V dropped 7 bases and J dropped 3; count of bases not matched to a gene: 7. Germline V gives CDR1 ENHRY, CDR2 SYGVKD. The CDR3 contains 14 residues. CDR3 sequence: CAITSPGQGYEQYF. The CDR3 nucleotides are TGTGCCATCACTTCCCCGGGACAGGGCTACGAGCAGTACTTC.

Here the CDR3 DNA reads TGTGCCTGGAGTGTGGTGGGGCAGGGTCGATCGAAATACGAGCAGTACTTC. Protein: CAWSVVGQGRSKYEQYF. The chain has TRBV30 and TRBJ2-7; D possibly corresponds to TRBD1 (5 bases). Trimming took 0 bases from V and 4 from J, leaving 22 bases between them. The CDR3 covers 17 residues. In germline, CDR1 is GTSNPN, CDR2 SVGIG (reference sequence).

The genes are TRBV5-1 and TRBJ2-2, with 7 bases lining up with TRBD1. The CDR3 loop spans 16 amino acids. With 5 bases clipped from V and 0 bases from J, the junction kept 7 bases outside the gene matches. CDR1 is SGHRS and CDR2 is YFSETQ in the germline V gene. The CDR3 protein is CASSLQGQSNTGELFF. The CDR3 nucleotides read TGCGCCAGCAGTCTGCAGGGACAGTCGAACACCGGGGAGCTGTTTTTT.

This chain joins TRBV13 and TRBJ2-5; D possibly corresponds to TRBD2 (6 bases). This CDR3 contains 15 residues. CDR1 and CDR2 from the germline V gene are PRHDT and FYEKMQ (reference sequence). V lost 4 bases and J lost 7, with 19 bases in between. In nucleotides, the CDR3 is TGTGCCAGCAGCTCTCCCCGGGTGCGGGGAGGGACCCAGTACTTC. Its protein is CASSSPRVRGGTQYF. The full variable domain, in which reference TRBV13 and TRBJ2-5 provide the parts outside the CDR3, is AAGVIQSPRHLIKEKRETATLKCYPIPRHDTVYWYQQGPGQDPQFLISFYEKMQSDKGSIPDRFSAQQFSDYHSELNMSSLELGDSALYFCASSSPRVRGGTQYFGPGTRLLVL.

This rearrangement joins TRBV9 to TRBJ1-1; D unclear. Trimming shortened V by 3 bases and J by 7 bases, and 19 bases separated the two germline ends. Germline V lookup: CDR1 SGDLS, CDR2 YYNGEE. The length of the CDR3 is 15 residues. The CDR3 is CASSARPTGTGEAFF. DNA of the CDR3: TGTGCCAGCAGCGCAAGACCAACGGGTACGGGTGAAGCTTTCTTT.

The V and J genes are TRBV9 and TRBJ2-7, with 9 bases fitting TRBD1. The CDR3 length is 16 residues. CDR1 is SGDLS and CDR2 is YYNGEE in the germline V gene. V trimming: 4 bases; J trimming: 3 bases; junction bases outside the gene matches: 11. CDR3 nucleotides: TGTGCCAGCAGCTTATACCCGGGACAGGGATACTACGAGCAGTACTTC. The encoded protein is CASSLYPGQGYYEQYF.

The CDR3 region has the DNA TGCGCCAGCAGTAATGCAGGGGGTAACTATGGCTACACCTTC. It codes for CASSNAGGNYGYTF. The gene calls are TRBV5-1 and TRBJ1-2, with TRBD1 matching over 7 bases. The CDR3 has 14 amino acids. V lost 5 bases, J lost 1 base, and 5 bases stayed unmatched. In germline, CDR1 is SGHRS, CDR2 YFSETQ.

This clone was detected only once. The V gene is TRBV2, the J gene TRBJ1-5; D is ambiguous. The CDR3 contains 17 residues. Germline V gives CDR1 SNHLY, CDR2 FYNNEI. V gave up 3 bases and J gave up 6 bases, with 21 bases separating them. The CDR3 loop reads CASSDILEEARSQPQHF. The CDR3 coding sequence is TGTGCCAGCAGTGATATTCTTGAGGAGGCTAGAAGTCAGCCCCAGCATTTT.

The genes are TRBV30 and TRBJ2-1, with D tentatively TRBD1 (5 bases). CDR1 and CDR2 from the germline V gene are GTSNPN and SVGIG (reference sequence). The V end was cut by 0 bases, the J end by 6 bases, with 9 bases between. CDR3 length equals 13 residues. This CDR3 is CAWSVGDRNEQFF. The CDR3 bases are TGTGCCTGGAGTGTAGGGGATCGCAATGAGCAGTTCTTC. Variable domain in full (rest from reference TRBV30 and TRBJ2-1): SQTIHQWPATLVQPVGSPLSLECTVEGTSNPNLYWYRQAAGRGLQLLFYSVGIGQISSEVPQNLSASRPQDRQFILSSKKLLLSDSGFYLCAWSVGDRNEQFFGPGTRLTVL.

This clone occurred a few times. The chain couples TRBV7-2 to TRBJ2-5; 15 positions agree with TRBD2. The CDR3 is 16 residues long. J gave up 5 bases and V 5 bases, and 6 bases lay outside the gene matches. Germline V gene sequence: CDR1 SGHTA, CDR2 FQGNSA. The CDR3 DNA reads TGTGCCAGCAGCCGCAGGACTAGCGGGGGGGCGGAGACCCAGTACTTC. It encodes CASSRRTSGGAETQYF.

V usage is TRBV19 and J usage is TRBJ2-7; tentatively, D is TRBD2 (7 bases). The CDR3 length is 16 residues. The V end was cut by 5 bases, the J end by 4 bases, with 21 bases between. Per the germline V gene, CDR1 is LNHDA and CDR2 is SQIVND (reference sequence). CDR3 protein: CASSPHGGGGSYEQYF. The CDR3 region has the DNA TGTGCCAGTAGTCCCCACGGGGGAGGGGGGTCGTACGAGCAGTACTTC.